A selection of T cell receptor beta chains follows, all from one sample in a study of blood T cells in healthy people across ages. A single record per CDR3 protein comes from TCRdb applying MiXCR to the 5' RACE reads. The repertoire includes about 570,000 distinct CDR3 sequences, 27% of them detected once, and around 20% sits in the top ten. Sequencing was done on a sample of blood. These receptors came from a woman in her 70s in good health. CDR3s include the opening cysteine and the closing phenylalanine or tryptophan. Fields, in order: D gene, V gene, CDR3 length, J gene, clone size, CDR3 DNA, CDR3 protein. The D gene is left open where the match is weak. Rows may omit the clone size; those that give it use once, few, many or a size class.

TRBD1	TRBV7-2	14	TRBJ2-7	NA	TGTGCCAGCAGAAGAGGGGGACAGGTCTACGAGCAGTACTTC	CASRRGGQVYEQYF
NA	TRBV29-1	12	TRBJ1-1	few	TGCAGCGCCCAACAGGGCTACACTGAAGCTTTCTTT	CSAQQGYTEAFF
NA	TRBV30	15	TRBJ1-4	few	TGTGCCTGGAGTGTAAGGAGGGGAAGGAATGAAAAACTGTTTTTT	CAWSVRRGRNEKLFF
NA	TRBV7-4	15	TRBJ2-5	NA	TGTGCCAGCAGCTCCCTAGGGGGGACACAAGAGACCCAGTACTTC	CASSSLGGTQETQYF
NA	TRBV4-3	16	TRBJ2-4	many	TGCGCCAGCAGCCAAGAAGCCACCCTAGCCAAAAACATTCAGTACTTC	CASSQEATLAKNIQYF
NA	TRBV12-3/TRBV12-4	15	TRBJ2-3	NA	TGTGCCAGCGGGGTAGGGGGCGGGACCACAGATACGCAGTATTTT	CASGVGGGTTDTQYF
NA	TRBV7-3	14	TRBJ1-1	many	TGTGCCAGCAGCTTAACACCGCTGAACACTGAAGCTTTCTTT	CASSLTPLNTEAFF
NA	TRBV7-9	18	TRBJ2-3	few	TGTGCCAGCAGCTTATCGGTCGAGGGAAGATACGGCACAGATACGCAGTATTTT	CASSLSVEGRYGTDTQYF
NA	TRBV7-2	13	TRBJ2-5	few	TGTGCCAGCAGCTTTCTACATTCAGAGACCCAGTACTTC	CASSFLHSETQYF
NA	TRBV12-3/TRBV12-4	14	TRBJ2-5	NA	TGTGCCAGCAGTTTAGGGGACAACCAAGAGACCCAGTACTTC	CASSLGDNQETQYF
NA	TRBV3-1	14	TRBJ2-5	few	TGTGCCAGCAGCCAAAATACATTTCAAGAGACCCAGTACTTC	CASSQNTFQETQYF
NA	TRBV20-1	16	TRBJ2-5	few	TGCAGTGCTAGGCCTCATCCCGATGGACAGCAAGAGACCCAGTACTTC	CSARPHPDGQQETQYF
TRBD1	TRBV4-3	14	TRBJ1-2	NA	TGCGCCAGCAGCCAAGCCCAGGGGGGTTATGGCTACACCTTC	CASSQAQGGYGYTF
TRBD2	TRBV20-1	16	TRBJ2-3	few	TGCAGTGCTGGCCGGGAGTTAGCGGGGGCGCCGGGTACGCAGTATTTT	CSAGRELAGAPGTQYF
TRBD2	TRBV20-1	13	TRBJ2-5	NA	TGCAGTGCTCCACGGGGGGGCATAGAGACCCAGTACTTC	CSAPRGGIETQYF
NA	TRBV28	12	TRBJ1-6	NA	TGTGCCAGCAGAACACAACCTTCACCCCTCCACTTT	CASRTQPSPLHF
TRBD1	TRBV6-5	21	TRBJ2-4	NA	TGTGCCAGCAGTTACCAGAGTAGTGGGACAGGCCCCTCTTTAGCCAAAAACATTCAGTACTTC	CASSYQSSGTGPSLAKNIQYF